This entry lists 20 T cell receptor beta chains sequenced from one sample in a study of lymphopenia after photon versus proton radiotherapy. Sequencing was performed with immunoSEQ multiplex PCR; in TCRdb, only in-frame clones are kept and a portion is missing. The table shows more than 70,000 clones, with around four fifths occurring only once. Sequences were derived from peripheral blood, sampled from a patient treated with proton-based radiotherapy. The receptors shown here come from a man in his sixties with pancreatic cancer.

The CDR3 DNA is TGTGCCAGCAGTGCCCCCTTAGGAAATACGCAGTATTTT. This gives the protein CASSAPLGNTQYF. The chain combines TRBV28 with TRBJ2-3; D is uncertain. V was clipped by 5 bases and J by 7 bases, with 13 bases between them. Germline V lookup: CDR1 MDHEN, CDR2 SYDVKM. CDR3 length: 13 residues.

The chain joins TRBV9 to TRBJ2-3; 7 bases are a match to TRBD1. V shed 3 bases and J 3 bases; nucleotides not matched to a gene: 4. The CDR3 runs to 14 residues. CDR1 is SGDLS and CDR2 is YYNGEE in the germline V gene. The CDR3 protein is CASSDRGRTDTQYF. The CDR3 coding sequence is TGTGCCAGCAGCGACAGGGGAAGAACAGATACGCAGTATTTT.

The rearrangement links TRBV6-6 to TRBJ2-3; 7 bases agree with TRBD1. V lost 2 bases to trimming and J lost 3 bases; unmatched junction nucleotides: 8. CDR1 is MNHNY, CDR2 SVGAGI, per germline (reference sequence). This CDR3 is built from 16 residues. DNA of the CDR3: TGTGCCAGCAGTTACCCGACAGGGCCTGGGACAGATACGCAGTATTTT. Translated, it gives CASSYPTGPGTDTQYF.

The chain combines TRBV29-1 with TRBJ2-3; 9 positions match TRBD2. CDR1 and CDR2 from the germline V gene are SQVTM and ANQGSEA. The CDR3 spans 14 residues. Trimming cost V 7 bases and J 0 bases; bases outside gene matches: 5. The CDR3 spells CSGSSGTSTDTQYF. The CDR3 DNA is TGCAGCGGTTCTAGCGGGACAAGCACAGATACGCAGTATTTT.

The V and J genes are TRBV19 and TRBJ2-5, with D tentatively TRBD2 (5 bases). CDR3 length: 15 amino acids. Germline V gene sequence: CDR1 LNHDA, CDR2 SQIVND (reference sequence). The V end lost 7 bases, the J end lost 2 bases, and 17 bases lay between the germline ends. The CDR3 loop is CASTSRGSHQETQYF. The CDR3 nucleotides are TGTGCCAGTACTTCTAGAGGGAGCCATCAAGAGACCCAGTACTTC.

As regards this clone: Other DNA sequences from this sample encode an identical CDR3 as well. The chain couples TRBV12-5 to TRBJ2-5; D gene uncertain. Germline V gives CDR1 LGHNT, CDR2 FRNRAP. The germline V and J ends were trimmed by 1 base and 3 bases, with 6 bases remaining between them. CDR3 length equals 13 residues. CDR3 loop: CASGLGYKETQYF. The CDR3 DNA sequence: TGTGCTAGTGGTTTGGGCTACAAAGAGACCCAGTACTTC. Looking up the rest from reference TRBV12-5 and TRBJ2-5 gives the full variable domain: DARVTQTPRHKVTEMGQEVTMRCQPILGHNTVFWYRQTMMQGLELLAYFRNRAPLDDSGMPKDRFSAEMPDATLATLKIQPSEPRDSAVYFCASGLGYKETQYFGPGTRLLVL.

The chain joins TRBV18 to TRBJ2-2, with 8 nucleotides matching TRBD2. Germline lookup yields CDR1 KGHSH and CDR2 LQKENI. Unmatched junction bases numbered 11, after V lost 1 base and J lost 7 bases. The CDR3 is 17 residues long. The CDR3: CASSPLLREGPGGELFF. In nucleotides, the CDR3 is TGTGCCAGCTCACCACTTCTCCGGGAGGGCCCTGGCGGGGAGCTGTTTTTT.

The rearrangement joins TRBV11-3 to TRBJ1-5; 7 nucleotides align to TRBD1. Per germline, CDR1 SGHNT and CDR2 YENEEA. This CDR3 region has 15 residues. The J segment lost 4 bases and the V segment lost 6 bases, leaving 9 bases of the junction unmatched. DNA of the CDR3: TGTGCCAGCAGTCAAGGGGGACAGCCTAATCAGCCCCAGCATTTT. As protein: CASSQGGQPNQPQHF.

V usage is TRBV30 and J usage is TRBJ1-5, with D possibly matching TRBD1 (5 bases). In germline, CDR1 is GTSNPN, CDR2 SVGIG (reference sequence). The CDR3 totals 15 residues. V lost 3 bases and J lost 1, with 13 bases in between. In DNA, the CDR3 is TGTGCCTGGAGCCTGTGGGGCGGAAGCAATCAGCCCCAGCATTTT. Protein sequence: CAWSLWGGSNQPQHF.

This clone showed up just a few times. The CDR3 sequence: CASSEAGWGPSTDTQYF. In nucleotides, the CDR3 is TGTGCCAGCAGTGAAGCAGGGTGGGGTCCTAGCACAGATACGCAGTATTTT. This sequence joins TRBV6-1 and TRBJ2-3; the D is unclear. V gave up 0 bases and J gave up 0 bases, with 13 bases separating them. The CDR3 runs to 17 residues. Germline V gene sequence: CDR1 MNHNS, CDR2 SASEGT.

The chain recombines TRBV7-6 with TRBJ2-7; D assignment may be TRBD1 or TRBD2 (5 bases each). Germline values: CDR1 SGHVS, CDR2 FNYEAQ. The CDR3 has 16 residues. The germline V and J ends were trimmed by 4 bases and 0 bases, with 16 bases remaining between them. CDR3 protein: CASSWGPLLSSYEQYF. CDR3 DNA: TGTGCCAGCAGCTGGGGACCCCTCCTGAGCTCCTACGAGCAGTACTTC.

This clone was seen once. The CDR3 protein is CASSTDRSYGYTF. The CDR3 DNA reads as TGTGCCAGTAGTACCGACAGATCTTATGGCTACACCTTC. The chain combines TRBV19 with TRBJ1-2; TRBD1 might be the D (5 bases). The CDR3 runs to 13 residues. Trimming took off 4 bases at V and 5 bases at J, with 11 bases between the two ends. The germline V gene has CDR1 LNHDA and CDR2 SQIVND (reference sequence).

This chain joins TRBV4-2 and TRBJ2-1, with TRBD1 matching 7 bases. This CDR3 is 15 amino acids long. V dropped 3 bases and J dropped 2; count of bases not matched to a gene: 4. From germline, CDR1 is LGHNA and CDR2 YNFKEQ. The DNA for the CDR3 is TGTGCCAGCAGCCACGGCCAGGGGGCCTACAATGAGCAGTTCTTC. Its protein is CASSHGQGAYNEQFF.

The chain employs TRBV14 and TRBJ2-5; D is undetermined. The CDR3 is made up of 15 amino acids. Germline values: CDR1 SGHDN, CDR2 FVKESK. The V and J ends lost 1 base and 3 bases respectively, with 12 bases between them. The CDR3 reads CASSQVYNRKETQYF. The CDR3 nucleotides are TGTGCCAGCAGCCAAGTTTATAACAGAAAAGAGACCCAGTACTTC.

The V and J genes are TRBV9 and TRBJ1-1, with D unresolved. The CDR3 sequence is 12 residues long. Germline loops: CDR1 SGDLS, CDR2 YYNGEE. V was clipped by 0 bases and J by 5 bases, with 5 bases between them. As DNA, the CDR3 is TGTGCCAGCAGCGTAGGGGAGACTGAAGCTTTCTTT. Encoded protein: CASSVGETEAFF.

This sequence joins TRBV4-1 and TRBJ2-2; possibly TRBD2 for D (6 bases). The CDR3 extends over 16 amino acids. Germline V gene lookup returns CDR1 MGHRA and CDR2 YSYEKL. The ends were cut back, 3 bases at V and 1 base at J, with 12 bases in the middle. Here the CDR3 DNA reads TGCGCCAGCAGCCAGAAGGAGGGACGGAACACCGGGGAGCTGTTTTTT. This sequence encodes CASSQKEGRNTGELFF.

V and J are TRBV9 and TRBJ2-5, with D hard to call. The germline gives CDR1 SGDLS, CDR2 YYNGEE. V was cut by 0 bases and J by 7 bases, with 10 bases left in between. This CDR3 contains 13 residues. CDR3 residues: CASSVEELGTQYF. In DNA, the CDR3 is TGTGCCAGCAGCGTAGAGGAGCTGGGGACCCAGTACTTC.

This clone was detected only a few times. V gene TRBV28 combines with J gene TRBJ1-2; 7 bases are a match to TRBD1. The CDR3 spans 14 residues. J was trimmed by 4 bases and V by 6 bases; bases with no gene match: 8. Germline V gene sequence: CDR1 MDHEN, CDR2 SYDVKM. DNA for the CDR3: TGTGCCAGCAGCTACCCGACAGGGTCCTATGGCTACACCTTC. Protein sequence: CASSYPTGSYGYTF.

The chain uses TRBV7-9 and TRBJ2-1, with a weak D call TRBD2 (5 bases). Trimming stripped 5 bases from V and 4 bases from J, with 15 bases between. CDR1 SEHNR and CDR2 FQNEAQ come from the germline V gene (reference sequence). The CDR3 length is 15 residues. The CDR3 nucleotides read TGTGCCAGCAGCGCCCCTAGCCCATATTACAATGAGCAGTTCTTC. As protein: CASSAPSPYYNEQFF. The entire variable domain, with the rest obtained from reference TRBV7-9 and TRBJ2-1, is as follows: DTGVSQNPRHKITKRGQNVTFRCDPISEHNRLYWYRQTLGQGPEFLTYFQNEAQLEKSRLLSDRFSAERPKGSFSTLEIQRTEQGDSAMYLCASSAPSPYYNEQFFGPGTRLTVL.

J is TRBJ2-7 and V is TRBV15, with 10 bases aligning to TRBD1. The CDR3 consists of 19 residues. Per germline, CDR1 LNHNV and CDR2 YYDKDF (reference sequence). J gave up 2 bases and V 1 base, and 14 bases lay outside the gene matches. The CDR3 DNA is TGTGCCACCAGCAGAGGACCATTAGGGACAGGGGTAGGCCCCTACGAGCAGTACTTC. This encodes CATSRGPLGTGVGPYEQYF.